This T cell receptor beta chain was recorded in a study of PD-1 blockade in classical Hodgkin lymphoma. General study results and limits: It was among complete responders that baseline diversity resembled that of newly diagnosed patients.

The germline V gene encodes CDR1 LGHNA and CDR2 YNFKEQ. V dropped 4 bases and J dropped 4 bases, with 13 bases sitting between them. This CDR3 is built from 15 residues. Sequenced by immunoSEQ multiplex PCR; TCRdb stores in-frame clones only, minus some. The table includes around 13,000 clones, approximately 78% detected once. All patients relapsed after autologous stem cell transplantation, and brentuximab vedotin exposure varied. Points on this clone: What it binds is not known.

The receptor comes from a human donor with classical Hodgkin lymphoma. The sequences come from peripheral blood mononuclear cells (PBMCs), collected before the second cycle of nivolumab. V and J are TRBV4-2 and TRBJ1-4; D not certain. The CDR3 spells CASSPGGEYNEKLFF. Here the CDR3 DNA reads TGTGCCAGCAGCCCCGGCGGGGAATATAATGAAAAACTGTTTTTT.